The T cell receptor beta chain under discussion was sequenced for a study of T cell responses to AZD1222 COVID-19 vaccine. With V trimmed by 4 bases and J by 2 bases, 13 bases remained unmatched. The germline CDR1 and CDR2 sequences are LGHNA and YSLEER. CDR3 length: 18 residues. TCRdb's copy holds only in-frame clones and misses some; the assay was immunoSEQ multiplex PCR. The sample holds around 120,000 clones, 75% to 95% seen once. A remark on this clone: Its antigen is undetermined.

General observations from the study: Once two AZD1222 doses were given, Spike-specific TCR breadth and depth went up. Most donors were white British and more were female, and clonal diversity was possibly underestimated. Spike-wide coverage was observed for vaccine-associated CD4 TCRs, with dominant responses at 160-218 and 743-854.

Material: peripheral blood, obtained on day 0 of AZD1222 vaccination. The sequence derives from an adult in good health. The chain recombines TRBV4-3 with TRBJ1-3; TRBD1 aligns across 8 bases. The CDR3 coding sequence is TGCGCCAGCAGCCGGAAGCCGACAGGGGACACGCCTGGAAACACCATATATTTT. Translated: CASSRKPTGDTPGNTIYF.